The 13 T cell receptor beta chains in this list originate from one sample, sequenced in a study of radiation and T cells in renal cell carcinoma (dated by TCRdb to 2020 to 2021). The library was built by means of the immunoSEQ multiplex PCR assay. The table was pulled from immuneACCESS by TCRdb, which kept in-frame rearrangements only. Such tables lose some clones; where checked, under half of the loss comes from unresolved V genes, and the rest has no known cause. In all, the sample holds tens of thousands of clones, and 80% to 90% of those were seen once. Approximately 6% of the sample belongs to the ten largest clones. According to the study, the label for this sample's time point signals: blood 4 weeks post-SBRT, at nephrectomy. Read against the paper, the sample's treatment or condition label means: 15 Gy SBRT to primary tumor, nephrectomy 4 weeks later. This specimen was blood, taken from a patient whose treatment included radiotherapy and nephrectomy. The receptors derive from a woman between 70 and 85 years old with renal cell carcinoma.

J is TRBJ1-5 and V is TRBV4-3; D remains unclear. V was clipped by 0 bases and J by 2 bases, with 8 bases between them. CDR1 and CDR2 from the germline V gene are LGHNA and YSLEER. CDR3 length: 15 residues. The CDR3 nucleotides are TGCGCCAGCAGCCAAGATTACGGCCGCAATCAGCCCCAGCATTTT. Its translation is CASSQDYGRNQPQHF.

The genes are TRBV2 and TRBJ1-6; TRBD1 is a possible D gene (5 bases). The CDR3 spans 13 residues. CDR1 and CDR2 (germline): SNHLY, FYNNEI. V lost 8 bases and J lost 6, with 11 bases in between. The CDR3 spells CASGDFPNSPLHF. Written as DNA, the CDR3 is TGTGCCAGCGGGGACTTCCCTAATTCACCCCTCCACTTT.

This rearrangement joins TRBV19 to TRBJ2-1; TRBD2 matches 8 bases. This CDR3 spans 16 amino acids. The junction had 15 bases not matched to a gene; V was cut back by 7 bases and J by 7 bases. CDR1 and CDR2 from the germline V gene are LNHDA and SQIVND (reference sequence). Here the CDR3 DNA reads TGTGCCAGTACCTCTTCCCCCGGGACTAGACGAAATGAGCAGTTCTTC. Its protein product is CASTSSPGTRRNEQFF.

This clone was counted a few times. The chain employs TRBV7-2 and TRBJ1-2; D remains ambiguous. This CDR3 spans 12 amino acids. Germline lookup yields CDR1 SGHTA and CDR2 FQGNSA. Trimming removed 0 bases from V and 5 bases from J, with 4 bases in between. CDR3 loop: CASSLAGYGYTF. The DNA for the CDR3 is TGTGCCAGCAGCTTAGCCGGGTATGGCTACACCTTC.

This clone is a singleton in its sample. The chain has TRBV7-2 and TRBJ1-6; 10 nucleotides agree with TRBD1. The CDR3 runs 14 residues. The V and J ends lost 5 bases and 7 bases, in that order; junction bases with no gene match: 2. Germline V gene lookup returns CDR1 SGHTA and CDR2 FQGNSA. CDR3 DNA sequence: TGTGCCAGCAGCCAGGGACAGGGGAATTCACCCCTCCACTTT. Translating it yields CASSQGQGNSPLHF.

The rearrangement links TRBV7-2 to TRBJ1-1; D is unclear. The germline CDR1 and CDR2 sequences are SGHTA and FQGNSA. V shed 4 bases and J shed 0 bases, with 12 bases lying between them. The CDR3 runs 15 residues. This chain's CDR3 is CASSYRLRMNTEAFF. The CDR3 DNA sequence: TGTGCCAGCAGCTATAGGTTGAGAATGAACACTGAAGCTTTCTTT. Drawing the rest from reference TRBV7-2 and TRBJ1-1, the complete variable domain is GAGVSQSPSNKVTEKGKDVELRCDPISGHTALYWYRQSLGQGLEFLIYFQGNSAPDKSGLPSDRFSAERTGGSVSTLTIQRTQQEDSAVYLCASSYRLRMNTEAFFGQGTRLTVV.

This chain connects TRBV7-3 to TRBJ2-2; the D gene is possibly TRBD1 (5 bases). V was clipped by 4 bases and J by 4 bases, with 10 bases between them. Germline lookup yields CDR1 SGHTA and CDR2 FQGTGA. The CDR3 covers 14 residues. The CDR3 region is CASSSTGITGELFF. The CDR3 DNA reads TGTGCCAGCAGCTCCACAGGCATCACCGGGGAGCTGTTTTTT. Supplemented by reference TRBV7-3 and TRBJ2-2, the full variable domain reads GAGVSQTPSNKVTEKGKYVELRCDPISGHTALYWYRQSLGQGPEFLIYFQGTGAADDSGLPNDRFFAVRPEGSVSTLKIQRTERGDSAVYLCASSSTGITGELFFGEGSRLTVL.

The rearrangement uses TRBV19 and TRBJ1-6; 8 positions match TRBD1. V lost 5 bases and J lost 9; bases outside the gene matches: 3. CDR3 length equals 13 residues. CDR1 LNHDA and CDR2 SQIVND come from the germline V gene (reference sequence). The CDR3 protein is CASSFRGLSPLHF. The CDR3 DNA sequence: TGTGCCAGTAGTTTCAGGGGGCTTTCACCCCTCCACTTT. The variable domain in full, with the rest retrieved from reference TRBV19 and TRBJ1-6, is DGGITQSPKYLFRKEGQNVTLSCEQNLNHDAMYWYRQDPGQGLRLIYYSQIVNDFQKGDIAEGYSVSREKKESFPLTVTSAQKNPTAFYLCASSFRGLSPLHFGNGTRLTVT.

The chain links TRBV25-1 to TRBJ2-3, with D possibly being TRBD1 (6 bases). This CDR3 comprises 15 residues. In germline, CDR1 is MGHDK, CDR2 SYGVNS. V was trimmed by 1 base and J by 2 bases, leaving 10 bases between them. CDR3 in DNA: TGTGCCAGCAGTGAATCCCGACAGGTCACAGATACGCAGTATTTT. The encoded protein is CASSESRQVTDTQYF.

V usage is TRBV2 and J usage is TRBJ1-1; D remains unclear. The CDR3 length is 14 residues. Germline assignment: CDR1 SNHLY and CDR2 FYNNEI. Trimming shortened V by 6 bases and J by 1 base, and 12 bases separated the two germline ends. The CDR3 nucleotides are TGTGCCAGCAGGGAACTACAGAGGAACACTGAAGCTTTCTTT. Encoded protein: CASRELQRNTEAFF. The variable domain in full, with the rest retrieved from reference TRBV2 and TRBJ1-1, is EPEVTQTPSHQVTQMGQEVILRCVPISNHLYFYWYRQILGQKVEFLVSFYNNEISEKSEIFDDQFSVERPDGSNFTLKIRSTKLEDSAMYFCASRELQRNTEAFFGQGTRLTVV.

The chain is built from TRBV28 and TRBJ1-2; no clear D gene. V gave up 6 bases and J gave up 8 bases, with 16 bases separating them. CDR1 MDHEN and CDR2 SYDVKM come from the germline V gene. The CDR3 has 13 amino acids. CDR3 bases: TGTGCCAGCAGCCCTCTTCGACGGGTCGGCTACACCTTC. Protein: CASSPLRRVGYTF.

CDR3 sequence: CASSFGSLGSGNTIYF. The CDR3 region has the DNA TGTGCCAGCAGTTTTGGATCGTTGGGCTCTGGAAACACCATATATTTT. V usage is TRBV28 and J usage is TRBJ1-3, with D hard to call. Per the germline V gene, CDR1 is MDHEN and CDR2 is SYDVKM. V dropped 3 bases and J dropped 0 bases, with 12 bases sitting between them. The length of the CDR3 is 16 residues. The full variable domain, its missing parts supplied by reference TRBV28 and TRBJ1-3, is DVKVTQSSRYLVKRTGEKVFLECVQDMDHENMFWYRQDPGLGLRLIYFSYDVKMKEKGDIPEGYSVSREKKERFSLILESASTNQTSMYLCASSFGSLGSGNTIYFGEGSWLTVV.

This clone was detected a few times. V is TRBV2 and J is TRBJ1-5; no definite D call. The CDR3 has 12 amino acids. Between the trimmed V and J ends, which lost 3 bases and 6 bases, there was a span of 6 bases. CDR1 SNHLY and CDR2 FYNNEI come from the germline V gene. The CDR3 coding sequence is TGTGCCAGCAGTGAGGACCTTCAGCCCCAGCATTTT. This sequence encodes CASSEDLQPQHF.